The 27 T cell receptor beta chains presented below share a single source sample, sequenced in a study of T cells in Graves' hyperthyroidism and ophthalmopathy. The investigators amplified TCR beta CDR3 regions from RNA transcripts. The study used the HTBI primer set for a first-round RT-PCR of the TCR CDR3. Using its own MiXCR run on the multiplex PCR reads, TCRdb lists one record per CDR3 protein. The data hold roughly 580,000 distinct CDR3 sequences, with about 45% observed a single time. The material sequenced was peripheral blood or thyroid tissue (not recorded which). Receptors originate from a woman aged 18 to 35 with Graves' hyperthyroidism.

The chain uses TRBV11-2 and TRBJ2-5, with D possibly being TRBD1 or TRBD2 (6 bases each). Trimming took 7 bases from V and 1 from J, leaving 13 bases between them. The CDR3 loop spans 14 amino acids. Per the germline V gene, CDR1 is SGHAT and CDR2 is FQNNGV. Here the CDR3 DNA reads TGTGCCAGCAACGGGGGCCCGCTCCAAGAGACCCAGTACTTC. This encodes CASNGGPLQETQYF.

On this clonotype itself: It may be a read error: a sequence one base away is much more abundant. The chain carries TRBV7-9 and TRBJ2-5, with TRBD2 identical over 12 bases. Germline V CDR1 and CDR2: SEHNR, FQNEAQ (reference sequence). The CDR3 totals 15 residues. Here the CDR3 reads CASSATSGGQKTQYF. Written as DNA, the CDR3 is TGTGCCAGCAGCGCGACTAGCGGGGGCCAAAAGACCCAGTACTTC.

This clonotype has just a few counts. The CDR3: CASSIEVGELFF. CDR3 DNA: TGTGCCAGTAGTATCGAGGTCGGGGAGCTGTTTTTT. J is TRBJ2-2 and V is TRBV19; the D is unclear. Per the germline V gene, CDR1 is LNHDA and CDR2 is SQIVND (reference sequence). This CDR3 is 12 amino acids long. V was pared by 3 bases and J by 7 bases, with 6 bases between.

The V call is TRBV7-3, the J call TRBJ1-1; D might be TRBD1 (6 bases). The ends were cut back, 6 bases at V and 6 bases at J, with 23 bases in the middle. Germline CDR1 reads SGHTA; CDR2 reads FQGTGA. The CDR3 runs 16 residues. The CDR3 is CASSEAGTTGWAEAFF. The DNA for the CDR3 is TGTGCCAGCAGTGAAGCGGGTACCACAGGGTGGGCTGAAGCTTTCTTT.

V and J are TRBV5-1 and TRBJ2-5, with 8 bases that match TRBD1. This CDR3 region has 15 residues. Losses at the gene ends were 3 bases for V and 0 bases for J; bases not matched to a gene: 4. Germline V lookup: CDR1 SGHRS, CDR2 YFSETQ. The DNA for the CDR3 is TGCGCCAGCAGCTCGGACAGGGCCAACCAAGAGACCCAGTACTTC. This gives the protein CASSSDRANQETQYF.

This rearrangement joins TRBV25-1 to TRBJ2-6, with D unresolved. Germline V gene sequence: CDR1 MGHDK, CDR2 SYGVNS. The CDR3 spans 14 residues. V lost 8 bases and J lost 1, with 9 bases in between. The CDR3 region has the DNA TGTGCCAGCTTAGCTGGGTCTGGGGCCAACGTCCTGACTTTC. Its protein is CASLAGSGANVLTF.

The V call is TRBV7-9, the J call TRBJ2-2, with TRBD2 identical over 15 bases. CDR3 length equals 21 residues. CDR1 and CDR2 from the germline V gene are SEHNR and FQNEAQ (reference sequence). V was pared by 6 bases and J by 0 bases, with 14 bases of the junction left unmatched. The CDR3 coding sequence is TGTGCCAGCAGGATCTACCCTCCGGGACTAGCGGGAGGAACGAACACCGGGGAGCTGTTTTTT. It yields the protein CASRIYPPGLAGGTNTGELFF.

This clonotype was seen repeatedly, ten times or more. The rearrangement uses TRBV24-1 and TRBJ1-2; D is uncertain. The ends were cut back, 3 bases at V and 6 bases at J, with 10 bases in the middle. Germline V CDR1 and CDR2: KGHDR, SFDVKD. The CDR3 runs to 13 residues. CDR3 protein: CATSDPRQDGYTF. CDR3 sequence (DNA): TGTGCCACCAGTGATCCGCGTCAGGATGGCTACACCTTC.

This clonotype was counted only a few times. The chain employs TRBV2 and TRBJ1-6; D remains unclear. Between the trimmed V and J ends, which lost 0 bases and 7 bases, there was a span of 4 bases. Germline CDR1 reads SNHLY; CDR2 reads FYNNEI. The CDR3 is made up of 13 amino acids. DNA of the CDR3: TGTGCCAGCAGTGAAGCCGGAAATTCACCCCTCCACTTT. Protein: CASSEAGNSPLHF.

The V call is TRBV5-6, the J call TRBJ1-5; weak D call: TRBD1 (6 bases). Trimming removed 4 bases at V and 3 bases at J, with 14 bases between. Looked up from germline, CDR1 is SGHDT and CDR2 is YYEEEE. This CDR3 contains 15 residues. The CDR3 here is CASSASGTINQPQHF. The DNA for the CDR3 is TGTGCCAGCAGCGCCTCCGGGACAATCAATCAGCCCCAGCATTTT.

This sequence joins TRBV19 and TRBJ1-6; tentatively, D is TRBD1 (6 bases). CDR1 is LNHDA and CDR2 is SQIVND in the germline V gene (reference sequence). The V end lost 5 bases, the J end lost 8 bases, and 13 bases lay between the germline ends. The CDR3 is 14 residues long. CDR3 sequence reads: CASSLDRTYSPLHF. CDR3 sequence (DNA): TGTGCCAGTAGTCTGGACAGAACATATTCACCCCTCCACTTT. The full variable domain, completed using reference TRBV19 and TRBJ1-6, is DGGITQSPKYLFRKEGQNVTLSCEQNLNHDAMYWYRQDPGQGLRLIYYSQIVNDFQKGDIAEGYSVSREKKESFPLTVTSAQKNPTAFYLCASSLDRTYSPLHFGNGTRLTVT.

This clonotype was counted a few times. The chain is built from TRBV2 and TRBJ2-7, with 9 bases fitting TRBD2. CDR1 is SNHLY, CDR2 FYNNEI, per germline. V was pared by 10 bases and J by 3 bases, with 10 bases of the junction left unmatched. The CDR3 extends over 14 amino acids. In DNA form, the CDR3 reads TGTGCCACGAGCGGGGGGACAGAGCTCTACGAGCAGTACTTC. Translating it yields CATSGGTELYEQYF.

The chain combines TRBV7-9 with TRBJ1-6; 9 positions match TRBD1. The CDR3 totals 13 residues. V dropped 11 bases and J dropped 10; count of bases not matched to a gene: 9. Germline V gives CDR1 SEHNR, CDR2 FQNEAQ (reference sequence). The CDR3 is CAWTGQGQSPLHF. The CDR3 DNA follows: TGTGCCTGGACCGGACAGGGGCAATCACCCCTCCACTTT.

V is TRBV25-1 and J is TRBJ2-7; D remains ambiguous. This CDR3 region has 11 residues. Germline V gene sequence: CDR1 MGHDK, CDR2 SYGVNS. The ends were cut back, 8 bases at V and 3 bases at J, with 8 bases in the middle. CDR3 protein: CASGKYYEQYF. The CDR3 nucleotides are TGTGCCAGCGGGAAGTACTACGAGCAGTACTTC.

The rearrangement joins TRBV7-9 to TRBJ1-1, with a possible D match to TRBD1 (6 bases). In germline, CDR1 is SEHNR, CDR2 FQNEAQ (reference sequence). The CDR3 spans 17 residues. Deletions cut 5 bases from V and 0 bases from J, with 19 bases between. CDR3 loop: CASSRPGLGTLNTEAFF. The DNA for the CDR3 is TGTGCCAGCAGCCGGCCAGGATTGGGGACATTGAACACTGAAGCTTTCTTT. The full variable domain, with the rest looked up from reference TRBV7-9 and TRBJ1-1, is DTGVSQNPRHKITKRGQNVTFRCDPISEHNRLYWYRQTLGQGPEFLTYFQNEAQLEKSRLLSDRFSAERPKGSFSTLEIQRTEQGDSAMYLCASSRPGLGTLNTEAFFGQGTRLTVV.

This clonotype showed up just a few times. The J gene is TRBJ2-2, the V gene TRBV10-3; D ambiguous. The CDR3 is made up of 14 amino acids. V was cut by 10 bases and J by 3 bases, with 15 bases left in between. Germline loops: CDR1 ENHRY, CDR2 SYGVKD. Written as DNA, the CDR3 is TGTGCCAGCAGCAACAAGCAGGACACCGGGGAGCTGTTTTTT. Amino acid sequence: CASSNKQDTGELFF.

CDR3 bases: TGTGCCAGCAGAGTTTGGACTGAAGCTTTCTTT. Its translation: CASRVWTEAFF. The V gene is TRBV14, the J gene TRBJ1-1; D gene uncertain. Germline loops: CDR1 SGHDN, CDR2 FVKESK. Trimming cost V 6 bases and J 5 bases, with 7 bases left between them. The CDR3 extends over 11 amino acids.

The chain recombines TRBV6-1 with TRBJ2-5; D unclear. Trimming removed 8 bases at V and 4 bases at J, with 11 bases between. This CDR3 has 12 residues. Germline assignment: CDR1 MNHNS and CDR2 SASEGT. CDR3 bases: TGTGCCAGCGGGCCGCGCCGAGAGACCCAGTACTTC. As protein: CASGPRRETQYF.

This clonotype has more than one count but fewer than ten. The genes are TRBV24-1 and TRBJ2-2; TRBD2 agrees at 10 bases. J lost 5 bases, V lost 5 bases, and 4 bases had no gene match. The CDR3 has 15 residues. Germline CDR1 reads KGHDR; CDR2 reads SFDVKD. The CDR3 nucleotides read TGTGCCACCAGTGGTCAAGCGGGAGGGACCGGGGAGCTGTTTTTT. This translates into CATSGQAGGTGELFF.

V is TRBV5-4 and J is TRBJ2-7; TRBD1 matches at 9 bases. Looked up from germline, CDR1 is SGHNT and CDR2 is YYREEE (reference sequence). The junction had 7 bases not matched to a gene; V was cut back by 2 bases and J by 4 bases. The CDR3 spans 15 residues. CDR3 nucleotide sequence: TGTGCCAGCAGCTTAGGGGACAGGGCCGGGTACGAGCAGTACTTC. Its translation: CASSLGDRAGYEQYF.

The chain uses TRBV7-2 and TRBJ1-2; TRBD1 matches 7 bases. The length of the CDR3 is 13 residues. Germline trimming cut 7 bases from V and 3 bases from J; bases unmatched to any gene: 5. CDR1 is SGHTA and CDR2 is FQGNSA in the germline V gene. The CDR3 spells CASKSTGDYGYTF. The CDR3 DNA follows: TGTGCCAGCAAATCAACAGGGGACTATGGCTACACCTTC. The full variable domain, completed using reference TRBV7-2 and TRBJ1-2, is GAGVSQSPSNKVTEKGKDVELRCDPISGHTALYWYRQSLGQGLEFLIYFQGNSAPDKSGLPSDRFSAERTGGSVSTLTIQRTQQEDSAVYLCASKSTGDYGYTFGSGTRLTVV.

The sample holds a few counts of this clonotype. The chain carries TRBV20-1 and TRBJ1-1; D remains unclear. The CDR3 is 13 amino acids. CDR1 and CDR2 (germline): DFQATT, SNEGSKA (reference sequence). The V end lost 6 bases, the J end lost 4 bases, and 15 bases lay between the germline ends. In nucleotides, the CDR3 is TGCAGTGCAGATTCGGGGTGGGTCACTGAAGCTTTCTTT. It is translated as CSADSGWVTEAFF.

The sample holds many counts of this clonotype. The rearrangement links TRBV24-1 to TRBJ1-5; maybe TRBD1 (6 bases). V was trimmed by 8 bases and J by 6 bases, leaving 13 bases between them. From germline, CDR1 is KGHDR and CDR2 SFDVKD. CDR3 length equals 13 residues. This CDR3 is CATKGDRSQPQHF. Here the CDR3 DNA reads TGTGCCACCAAGGGCGACAGGTCTCAGCCCCAGCATTTT.

A note on this clonotype: Here the CDR3 omits its conserved ending phenylalanine or tryptophan, so a read error is the likely source. The rearrangement links TRBV29-1 to TRBJ1-1; unclear D gene. Germline V gene data show CDR1 as SQVTM and CDR2 as ANQGSEA. The CDR3 has 13 amino acids. Trimming removed 4 bases at V and 1 base at J, with 10 bases between. This chain's CDR3 is CSVVGQRNTEAFS. CDR3 DNA sequence: TGCAGCGTTGTAGGGCAGCGGAACACTGAAGCTTTCTCT.

The sample holds one count of this clonotype. This may arise from a read error, as a much more abundant clone is one base away. The chain is built from TRBV12-3 or TRBV12-4 and TRBJ1-2, with D perhaps TRBD1 (6 bases). The CDR3 totals 13 residues. Here the CDR3 reads CASNPGQSYGYAF. CDR3 DNA: TGTGCCAGCAATCCGGGACAAAGCTATGGCTACGCCTTC.

This clonotype came up many times. V is TRBV20-1 and J is TRBJ1-2, with TRBD1 as a possible D gene (5 bases). CDR1 DFQATT and CDR2 SNEGSKA come from the germline V gene (reference sequence). The CDR3 is made up of 12 amino acids. Trimming stripped 5 bases from V and 2 bases from J, with 9 bases between. DNA for the CDR3: TGCAGTGCTGGTTCAGGGAACTATGGCTACACCTTC. It encodes CSAGSGNYGYTF.

V and J are TRBV2 and TRBJ2-2; unclear D gene. Germline assignment: CDR1 SNHLY and CDR2 FYNNEI. The ends were cut back, 6 bases at V and 7 bases at J, with 18 bases in the middle. The CDR3 covers 15 residues. This chain's CDR3 is CASSLGLAGFGELFF. CDR3 bases: TGTGCCAGCAGCCTCGGATTAGCTGGCTTCGGGGAGCTGTTTTTT. Using reference TRBV2 and TRBJ2-2 for the parts outside the CDR3, the full variable domain is EPEVTQTPSHQVTQMGQEVILRCVPISNHLYFYWYRQILGQKVEFLVSFYNNEISEKSEIFDDQFSVERPDGSNFTLKIRSTKLEDSAMYFCASSLGLAGFGELFFGEGSRLTVL.